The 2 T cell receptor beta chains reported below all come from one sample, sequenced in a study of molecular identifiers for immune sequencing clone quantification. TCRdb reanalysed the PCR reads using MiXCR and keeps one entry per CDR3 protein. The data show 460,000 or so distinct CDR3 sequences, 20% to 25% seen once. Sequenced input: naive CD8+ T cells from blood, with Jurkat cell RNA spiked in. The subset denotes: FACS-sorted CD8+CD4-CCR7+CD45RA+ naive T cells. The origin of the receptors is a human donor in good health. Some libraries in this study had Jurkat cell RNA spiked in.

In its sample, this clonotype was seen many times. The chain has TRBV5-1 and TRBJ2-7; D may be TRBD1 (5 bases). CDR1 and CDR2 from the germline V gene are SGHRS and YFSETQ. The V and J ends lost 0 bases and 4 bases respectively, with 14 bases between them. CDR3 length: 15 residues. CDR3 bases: TGCGCCAGCAGCTTGGGCGGCGCAGGGTTTTACGAGCAGTACTTC. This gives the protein CASSLGGAGFYEQYF.

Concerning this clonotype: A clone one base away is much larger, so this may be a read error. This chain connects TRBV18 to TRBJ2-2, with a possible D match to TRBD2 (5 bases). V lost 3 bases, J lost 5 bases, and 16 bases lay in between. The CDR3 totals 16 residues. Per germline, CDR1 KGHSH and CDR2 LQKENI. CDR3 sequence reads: CASSPPGNLGTGELFF. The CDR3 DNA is TGTGCCAGCTCACCCCCCGGGAACCTCGGGACCGGGGAGCTGTTTTTT. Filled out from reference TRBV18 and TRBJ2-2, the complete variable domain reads NAGVMQNPRHLVRRRGQEARLRCSPMKGHSHVYWYRQLPEEGLKFMVYLQKENIIDESGMPKERFSAEFPKEGPSILRIQQVVRGDSAAYFCASSPPGNLGTGELFFGEGSRLTVL.